These 18 T cell receptor beta chains originate from one sample sequenced in a study of early T cells in non-severe SARS-CoV-2 infection. TCRdb ran MiXCR on the 5' RACE reads and lists one entry per CDR3 protein. The sample lists approximately 70,000 distinct CDR3 sequences, about an eighth seen once, with about 6% in the top ten. Sequencing was performed on whole blood, taken at baseline. The receptors stem from an adult who was a healthcare worker with PCR-confirmed SARS-CoV-2 infection or an uninfected control (not recorded which).

This chain uses TRBV15 with TRBJ2-3; the D gene is possibly TRBD2 (6 bases). Per the germline V gene, CDR1 is LNHNV and CDR2 is YYDKDF (reference sequence). The CDR3 sequence is 14 residues long. Trimming took off 2 bases at V and 4 bases at J, with 10 bases between the two ends. This CDR3 reads CATSRRRGADTQYF. CDR3 bases: TGTGCCACCAGCAGAAGGAGGGGTGCAGATACGCAGTATTTT.

V and J are TRBV5-1 and TRBJ1-6, with 7 bases fitting TRBD1. CDR3 length equals 14 residues. The V and J ends lost 5 bases and 7 bases, in that order; junction bases with no gene match: 6. Germline CDR1 SGHRS, CDR2 YFSETQ. CDR3 nucleotide sequence: TGCGCCAGCAGTTCCGGGACAGTCAATTCACCCCTCCACTTT. Its protein is CASSSGTVNSPLHF.

The rearrangement links TRBV12-3 or TRBV12-4 to TRBJ2-7; D may match TRBD1 or TRBD2 (5 bases each). This CDR3 region has 14 residues. Trimming took off 6 bases at V and 3 bases at J, with 15 bases between the two ends. CDR3 DNA sequence: TGTGCCAGCAGCCTAAGTCAGGGAGTCTACGAGCAGTACTTC. Protein: CASSLSQGVYEQYF.

The V gene is TRBV29-1, the J gene TRBJ1-1, with D maybe TRBD1 (5 bases). The germline gives CDR1 SQVTM, CDR2 ANQGSEA. V was shortened by 4 bases and J by 4 bases, with 10 bases between the two germline ends. This CDR3 has 12 residues. For the CDR3, the DNA is TGCAGCGTTGTCGTGGGGGTCACTGAAGCTTTCTTT. It translates to CSVVVGVTEAFF.

V is TRBV11-3 and J is TRBJ1-2; D may be TRBD1 (6 bases). Germline V gene sequence: CDR1 SGHNT, CDR2 YENEEA. This CDR3 is 21 amino acids long. Trimming cost V 1 base and J 4 bases, with 31 bases left between them. DNA of the CDR3: TGTGCCAGCAGCTTAGGAGCTGGGACATTCGAGACCGAAAACCGTGCCTATGGCTACACCTTC. It encodes CASSLGAGTFETENRAYGYTF.

This clonotype was seen at least ten times. The chain combines TRBV4-1 with TRBJ1-4; D is perhaps TRBD1 (5 bases). The germline V gene encodes CDR1 MGHRA and CDR2 YSYEKL. CDR3 length: 17 amino acids. Trimming removed 7 bases from V and 0 bases from J, with 18 bases in between. In DNA, the CDR3 is TGCGCCAGCACCTTATGGGGGAACAGAGCAACTAATGAAAAACTGTTTTTT. Translating gives CASTLWGNRATNEKLFF.

This clonotype came up a few times. This rearrangement joins TRBV5-1 to TRBJ1-1; a possible D gene is TRBD1 (5 bases). V lost 2 bases to trimming and J lost 1 base, with 12 bases between them. CDR1 SGHRS and CDR2 YFSETQ come from the germline V gene. The CDR3 has 15 amino acids. CDR3 coding DNA: TGCGCCAGCAGCTTTATTGGGGGACGGAACACTGAAGCTTTCTTT. Translating gives CASSFIGGRNTEAFF.

The gene calls are TRBV4-3 and TRBJ1-1, with D hard to call. V lost 0 bases to trimming and J lost 5 bases, with 7 bases between them. The CDR3 contains 13 residues. CDR1 and CDR2 (germline): LGHNA, YSLEER. The CDR3 loop reads CASSQDLRTEAFF. The CDR3 region has the DNA TGCGCCAGCAGCCAAGACCTTCGGACTGAAGCTTTCTTT.

The chain uses TRBV20-1 and TRBJ2-7; D unclear. V dropped 2 bases and J dropped 6 bases, with 8 bases sitting between them. The CDR3 covers 11 residues. Germline values: CDR1 DFQATT, CDR2 SNEGSKA (reference sequence). The CDR3 sequence: CSARHVGEQYF. The CDR3, as DNA: TGCAGTGCTAGACACGTCGGCGAGCAGTACTTC.

The chain combines TRBV18 with TRBJ2-7, with D possibly being TRBD1 (6 bases). The CDR3 extends over 18 amino acids. Trimming stripped 2 bases from V and 2 bases from J, with 22 bases between. The germline CDR1 and CDR2 sequences are KGHSH and LQKENI. CDR3 bases: TGTGCCAGCTCACCAATAACAGGGCGGCCAGGGCGTCCCTACGAGCAGTACTTC. Residues: CASSPITGRPGRPYEQYF.

This clonotype was seen at least ten times. The V call is TRBV29-1, the J call TRBJ1-1; the D is unclear. There are 14 residues in the CDR3. The germline gives CDR1 SQVTM, CDR2 ANQGSEA. The ends were cut back, 4 bases at V and 7 bases at J, with 19 bases in the middle. CDR3 amino acids: CSVASLGGRGEAFF. The CDR3 DNA is TGCAGCGTTGCCTCTTTAGGAGGGCGGGGTGAAGCTTTCTTT.

The chain is built from TRBV18 and TRBJ2-2; possibly TRBD1 for D (5 bases). Between the trimmed V and J ends, which lost 6 bases and 0 bases, there was a span of 17 bases. The CDR3 has 17 amino acids. Germline V gives CDR1 KGHSH, CDR2 LQKENI. The chain's CDR3 is CASSLKGQGTNTGELFF. In DNA form, the CDR3 reads TGTGCCAGCTCCCTGAAAGGGCAGGGAACGAACACCGGGGAGCTGTTTTTT.

This clonotype has only a few counts. This rearrangement joins TRBV25-1 to TRBJ1-2; D is uncertain. Germline V lookup: CDR1 MGHDK, CDR2 SYGVNS. The CDR3 runs to 14 residues. Trimming cost V 1 base and J 4 bases, with 10 bases left between them. The CDR3 nucleotides read TGTGCCAGCAGTGAATCCGACCGAGCCTATGGCTACACCTTC. It codes for CASSESDRAYGYTF.

This clonotype was counted a few times. The V and J genes are TRBV10-3 and TRBJ2-3; 9 nucleotides agree with TRBD2. The CDR3 covers 15 residues. Per the germline V gene, CDR1 is ENHRY and CDR2 is SYGVKD. V shed 6 bases and J 2 bases; nucleotides not matched to a gene: 6. The CDR3: CAISASGADTDTQYF. As DNA, the CDR3 is TGTGCCATCAGCGCTAGCGGGGCAGACACAGATACGCAGTATTTT.

The rearrangement joins TRBV12-3 or TRBV12-4 to TRBJ2-3; TRBD2 might be the D (5 bases). CDR3 length equals 15 residues. The V gene lost 1 base and the J gene lost 2 bases, with 10 bases spanning the gap. The CDR3 loop is CASSLVLAITDTQYF. The CDR3 DNA follows: TGTGCCAGCAGTTTAGTGCTAGCAATCACAGATACGCAGTATTTT.

The chain is built from TRBV14 and TRBJ1-1; no firm D call. The V end lost 3 bases, the J end lost 4 bases, and 6 bases lay between the germline ends. The CDR3 is 12 residues long. Germline-derived CDR1 and CDR2 are SGHDN and FVKESK. CDR3 sequence (DNA): TGTGCCAGCAGCCAGGTTGGCACTGAAGCTTTCTTT. This gives the protein CASSQVGTEAFF. The full variable domain, with the rest looked up from reference TRBV14 and TRBJ1-1, is EAGVTQFPSHSVIEKGQTVTLRCDPISGHDNLYWYRRVMGKEIKFLLHFVKESKQDESGMPNNRFLAERTGGTYSTLKVQPAELEDSGVYFCASSQVGTEAFFGQGTRLTVV.

This chain links TRBV28 with TRBJ1-2, with 8 bases that match TRBD1. The V gene end was trimmed by 4 bases and the J gene end by 8 bases; junction bases not matched to a gene: 6. CDR1 and CDR2 from the germline V gene are MDHEN and SYDVKM. The CDR3 runs 13 residues. The DNA of the CDR3 is TGTGCCAGCAGTTCAGGGGGCGCAAAGGGCTACACCTTC. This encodes CASSSGGAKGYTF.

The chain carries TRBV27 and TRBJ1-1, with TRBD1 as a possible D gene (5 bases). Germline lookup yields CDR1 MNHEY and CDR2 SMNVEV (reference sequence). V gave up 1 base and J gave up 4 bases, with 10 bases separating them. This CDR3 contains 14 residues. The CDR3 bases are TGTGCCAGCAGTTTATACAGGCGGGGCACTGAAGCTTTCTTT. Its protein product is CASSLYRRGTEAFF.